This TCR beta chain derives from a study of T cell repertoires in cytomegalovirus infection. Findings of the study overall: In two of eight donors, the top clonotype was HLA-C-restricted CMV-specific.

A single record per CDR3 protein comes from TCRdb applying MiXCR to the reads. This sample carries more than 50,000 distinct CDR3 sequences, roughly 34% of them seen once, and the ten largest clones take around 70%. The V end lost 3 bases, the J end lost 5 bases, and 14 bases lay between the germline ends. The CDR3 consists of 15 residues. Looked up from germline, CDR1 is MGHRA and CDR2 is YSYEKL. Regarding this clonotype: Antigen specificity is unknown.

Input material: PBMCs, sequenced either directly or after in vitro stimulation (not recorded which). The V gene is TRBV4-1, the J gene TRBJ2-1; D may be TRBD2 (6 bases). The receptor was isolated from a human donor in good health (CMV status not recorded). Some clones in this sample may be carry-over from other donors' samples. The CDR3 is CASSQQAGEDNEQFF. CDR3 nucleotide sequence: TGCGCCAGCAGCCAGCAAGCGGGTGAGGACAATGAGCAGTTCTTC.